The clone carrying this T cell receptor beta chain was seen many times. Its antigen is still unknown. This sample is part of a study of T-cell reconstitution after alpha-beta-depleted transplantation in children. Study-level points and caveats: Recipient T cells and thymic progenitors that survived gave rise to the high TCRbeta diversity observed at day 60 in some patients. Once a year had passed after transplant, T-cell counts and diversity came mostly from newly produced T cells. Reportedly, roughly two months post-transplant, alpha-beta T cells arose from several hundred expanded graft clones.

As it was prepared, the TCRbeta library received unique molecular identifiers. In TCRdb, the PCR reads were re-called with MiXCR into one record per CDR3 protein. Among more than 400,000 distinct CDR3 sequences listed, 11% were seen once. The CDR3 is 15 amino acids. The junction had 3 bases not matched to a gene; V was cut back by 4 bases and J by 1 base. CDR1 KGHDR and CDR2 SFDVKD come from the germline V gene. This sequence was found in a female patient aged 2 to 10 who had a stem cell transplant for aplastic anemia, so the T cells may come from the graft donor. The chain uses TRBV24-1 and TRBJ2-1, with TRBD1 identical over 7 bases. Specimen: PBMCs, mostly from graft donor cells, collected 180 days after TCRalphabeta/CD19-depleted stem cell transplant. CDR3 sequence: CATSDRDRSYNEQFF. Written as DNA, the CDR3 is TGTGCCACCAGTGACCGGGACAGATCCTACAATGAGCAGTTCTTC.